Following are 20 T cell receptor beta chains from one sample sequenced in a study of T cell responses to AZD1222 COVID-19 vaccine. The protocol was immunoSEQ multiplex PCR, while the TCRdb copy is restricted to in-frame clones and leaves out a portion. The sample records some 31,000 clones, roughly 74% being singletons. This specimen consisted of peripheral blood, obtained 28 days after the second AZD1222 dose. These receptors originate from an adult who received the AZD1222 COVID-19 vaccine.

This chain links TRBV5-1 with TRBJ1-2; 7 nucleotides agree with TRBD1. The CDR3 totals 17 residues. J gave up 7 bases and V 4 bases, and 19 bases lay outside the gene matches. Germline CDR1 reads SGHRS; CDR2 reads YFSETQ. CDR3 loop: CASSDPGTETLNSGYTF. CDR3 coding DNA: TGCGCCAGCAGCGATCCCGGGACAGAAACGCTCAACAGTGGCTACACCTTC.

V gene TRBV30 combines with J gene TRBJ1-4; the D gene is possibly TRBD1 (5 bases). V lost 0 bases and J lost 10, with 21 bases in between. Looked up from germline, CDR1 is GTSNPN and CDR2 is SVGIG (reference sequence). The CDR3 extends over 16 amino acids. This CDR3 reads CAWSVGLTNRGGKLFF. In DNA, the CDR3 is TGTGCCTGGAGTGTTGGTTTGACAAATCGTGGGGGAAAACTGTTTTTT.

The rearrangement joins TRBV24-1 to TRBJ2-2; 10 bases line up with TRBD2. V was pared by 5 bases and J by 0 bases, with 2 bases of the junction left unmatched. CDR3 size: 16 residues. CDR1 KGHDR and CDR2 SFDVKD come from the germline V gene. The CDR3 loop reads CATSVGLAANTGELFF. Here the CDR3 DNA reads TGTGCCACCAGTGTAGGACTAGCGGCGAACACCGGGGAGCTGTTTTTT.

The chain joins TRBV18 to TRBJ1-2; perhaps TRBD1 as D (6 bases). Germline V gives CDR1 KGHSH, CDR2 LQKENI. V was cut by 6 bases and J by 4 bases, with 18 bases left in between. This CDR3 comprises 15 residues. CDR3 DNA: TGTGCCAGCTCTGAGGCTGGACAGTTAAGCTATGGCTACACCTTC. As protein: CASSEAGQLSYGYTF.

The chain joins TRBV30 to TRBJ2-3, with TRBD2 matching over 7 bases. From germline, CDR1 is GTSNPN and CDR2 SVGIG (reference sequence). The CDR3 consists of 16 residues. Germline trimming cut 1 base from V and 4 bases from J; bases unmatched to any gene: 11. CDR3 nucleotides: TGTGCCTGGAGTGCCGGGACTACGACTCCGGCAGATACGCAGTATTTT. It encodes CAWSAGTTTPADTQYF.

This chain links TRBV9 with TRBJ2-2; possibly TRBD1 or TRBD2 for D (5 bases each). The V end lost 3 bases, the J end lost 3 bases, and 18 bases lay between the germline ends. Per germline, CDR1 SGDLS and CDR2 YYNGEE. The CDR3 has 17 amino acids. CDR3 DNA sequence: TGTGCCAGCAGCGAGAGGGGCCTAGCCGATCACACCGGGGAGCTGTTTTTT. It translates to CASSERGLADHTGELFF.

V usage is TRBV18 and J usage is TRBJ1-6; D is uncertain. The germline gives CDR1 KGHSH, CDR2 LQKENI. This CDR3 contains 16 residues. Trimming took 0 bases from V and 7 from J, leaving 13 bases between them. CDR3 nucleotides: TGTGCCAGCTCACCACCATCCGGAGGCGGCAATTCACCCCTCCACTTT. Protein product: CASSPPSGGGNSPLHF.

The chain links TRBV7-2 to TRBJ1-3; tentative D call: TRBD1 (5 bases). V was shortened by 5 bases and J by 4 bases, with 18 bases between the two germline ends. This CDR3 region has 16 residues. CDR1 and CDR2 from the germline V gene are SGHTA and FQGNSA. The chain's CDR3 is CASSPRQFLQGNTIYF. The CDR3 region has the DNA TGTGCCAGCAGCCCGAGACAGTTTCTTCAAGGAAACACCATATATTTT.

This sequence joins TRBV18 and TRBJ1-3; D unclear. The germline V gene encodes CDR1 KGHSH and CDR2 LQKENI. The CDR3 length is 15 residues. The V gene lost 0 bases and the J gene lost 4 bases, with 10 bases spanning the gap. The CDR3 protein is CASSPPQPKGNTIYF. The CDR3 region has the DNA TGTGCCAGCTCACCACCCCAGCCCAAGGGAAACACCATATATTTT.

The chain links TRBV27 to TRBJ1-6; no definite D call. Germline lookup yields CDR1 MNHEY and CDR2 SMNVEV (reference sequence). V gave up 3 bases and J gave up 10 bases, with 10 bases separating them. CDR3 length: 13 residues. CDR3 coding DNA: TGTGCCAGCAGTTTCCAGCCTTCCTCACCCCTCCACTTT. Translated, it gives CASSFQPSSPLHF.

The rearrangement uses TRBV6-5 and TRBJ1-5, with D unresolved. This CDR3 contains 13 residues. The germline gives CDR1 MNHEY, CDR2 SVGAGI. Trimming took 2 bases from V and 5 from J, leaving 7 bases between them. This CDR3 is CASSYRRDQPQHF. The CDR3 coding sequence is TGTGCCAGCAGTTACCGGAGAGATCAGCCCCAGCATTTT.

V is TRBV19 and J is TRBJ2-1; TRBD2 matches at 7 bases. The CDR3 is 14 amino acids. The V gene's germline CDR1 is LNHDA and CDR2 SQIVND (reference sequence). J was trimmed by 6 bases and V by 3 bases; bases with no gene match: 5. For the CDR3, the DNA is TGTGCCAGTAGTATGGGTAGCGGGCCCAATGAGCAGTTCTTC. Protein: CASSMGSGPNEQFF.

The chain has TRBV4-2 and TRBJ2-5, with TRBD2 matching over 11 bases. Per germline, CDR1 LGHNA and CDR2 YNFKEQ. The CDR3 sequence is 15 residues long. V lost 3 bases and J lost 4; bases outside the gene matches: 4. CDR3 loop: CASSHLAGGPETQYF. The CDR3, as DNA: TGTGCCAGCAGCCACCTAGCGGGGGGCCCAGAGACCCAGTACTTC.

This clone has more than one count but fewer than ten. The rearrangement links TRBV10-2 to TRBJ1-1, with 7 bases matching TRBD1. V shed 0 bases, J shed 4 bases, and the junction held 2 bases outside the gene matches. CDR3 length: 14 residues. Germline V gene lookup returns CDR1 WSHSY and CDR2 SAAADI. The CDR3 DNA sequence: TGCGCCAGCAGTGAGTCAGGGGGCGGCACTGAAGCTTTCTTT. This gives the protein CASSESGGGTEAFF.

The chain is built from TRBV11-3 and TRBJ2-1, with a tentative D call TRBD2 (6 bases). Germline loops: CDR1 SGHNT, CDR2 YENEEA. Trimming shortened V by 2 bases and J by 7 bases, and 9 bases separated the two germline ends. This CDR3 has 13 residues. CDR3 protein: CASSLSGENEQFF. For the CDR3, the DNA is TGTGCCAGCAGCTTATCGGGGGAGAATGAGCAGTTCTTC.

The chain carries TRBV11-2 and TRBJ1-6; 7 positions match TRBD1. CDR3 length equals 16 residues. Trimming at V came to 3 bases and at J to 6 bases, leaving 8 bases not matched to a gene. Germline CDR1 SGHAT, CDR2 FQNNGV. This CDR3 reads CASSLVAGGRNSPLHF. The CDR3 DNA follows: TGTGCCAGCAGCTTGGTTGCAGGGGGTCGTAATTCACCCCTCCACTTT.

V gene TRBV19 combines with J gene TRBJ2-1, with a weak D call TRBD2 (6 bases). Germline V gene sequence: CDR1 LNHDA, CDR2 SQIVND (reference sequence). V lost 3 bases and J 8 bases, leaving 17 bases between the germline ends. The CDR3 has 15 amino acids. This CDR3 is CASSIPGGLIYEQFF. In DNA, the CDR3 is TGTGCCAGTAGTATTCCCGGAGGGCTTATCTATGAGCAGTTCTTC.

The chain combines TRBV7-3 with TRBJ2-1; TRBD1 or TRBD2 may be the D gene (7 bases each). CDR1 and CDR2 from the germline V gene are SGHTA and FQGTGA. The CDR3 extends over 15 amino acids. Trimming removed 5 bases at V and 0 bases at J, with 11 bases between. The CDR3 sequence is CASSQRDSSYNEQFF. The DNA for the CDR3 is TGTGCCAGCAGCCAGCGGGACAGCTCCTACAATGAGCAGTTCTTC.

This chain connects TRBV6-5 to TRBJ1-5, with no clear D. The germline gives CDR1 MNHEY, CDR2 SVGAGI. There are 15 residues in the CDR3. Between the trimmed V and J ends, which lost 5 bases and 0 bases, there was a span of 11 bases. DNA for the CDR3: TGTGCCAGCAGTCCCCGCCAGTATAGCAATCAGCCCCAGCATTTT. It codes for CASSPRQYSNQPQHF.

The chain couples TRBV24-1 to TRBJ2-7; TRBD2 matches at 12 bases. Trimming cost V 4 bases and J 2 bases; bases outside gene matches: 14. CDR1 is KGHDR and CDR2 is SFDVKD in the germline V gene. This CDR3 is built from 19 residues. CDR3 DNA sequence: TGTGCCACCAGTGACCCTCGGGACAGGCTAGCGGGAGGGCCCTACGAGCAGTACGTC. Translated, it gives CATSDPRDRLAGGPYEQYV.